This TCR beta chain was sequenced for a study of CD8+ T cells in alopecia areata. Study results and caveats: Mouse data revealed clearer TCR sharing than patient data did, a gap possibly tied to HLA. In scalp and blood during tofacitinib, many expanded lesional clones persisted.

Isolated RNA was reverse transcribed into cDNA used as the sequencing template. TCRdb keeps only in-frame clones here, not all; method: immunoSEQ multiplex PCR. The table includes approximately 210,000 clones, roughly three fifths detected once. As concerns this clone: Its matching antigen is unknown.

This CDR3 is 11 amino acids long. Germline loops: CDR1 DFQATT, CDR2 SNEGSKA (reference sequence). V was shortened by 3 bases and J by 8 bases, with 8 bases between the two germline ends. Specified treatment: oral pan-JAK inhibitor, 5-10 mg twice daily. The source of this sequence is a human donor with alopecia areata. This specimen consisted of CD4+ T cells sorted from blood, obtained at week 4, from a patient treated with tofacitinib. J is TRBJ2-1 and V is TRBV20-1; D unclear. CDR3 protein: CSARGYDEQFF. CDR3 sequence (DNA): TGCAGTGCTAGGGGGTATGATGAGCAGTTCTTC.